Below, one TCR beta chain is given with its context. The target antigen is unknown. Triplicate sorting captured roughly 310,000 cells each from every CD8+ T cell subset. This entry belongs to a study of CXCR3-negative and CXCR3-positive naive CD8 T cells. Study-level results: Whereas both naive subsets had comparably high diversity, memory CD8+ cells had much lower diversity. Naive cells used TRBV-TRBJ genes in much the same way whether CXCR3-negative or CXCR3-positive; memory cells did not. Once cells were cryopreserved, CXCR3 expression went down partly, and most assays used fresh PBMCs.

The germline CDR1 and CDR2 sequences are SGHTA and FQGNSA. The CDR3 has 14 amino acids. TRB cDNA libraries were made by UMI-labeled 5' RACE. Reanalyzing the 5' RACE reads, TCRdb keeps one entry per CDR3 protein, without DNA. The ten top clones account for 7% to 8%, within a sample of about 40,000 distinct CDR3 sequences. The receptor's source is a human donor in good health. Some clones in this sample may be carry-over from other donors' samples. This chain joins TRBV7-2 and TRBJ2-3. Sequencing used memory CD8+ T cells from blood. The CDR3 loop is CASSFDLTRYTQYF.